This TCR beta chain was sequenced for a study of T-cell memory formation after mild COVID-19. The study, taken as a whole, reports: Clones that got smaller from day 15 to 85 had even CD4/CD8, while clones growing later tipped toward CD4+. CD4+ contracting clones lay mainly in CM and EM, CD8+ ones in EMRA.

The TCR alpha and TCR beta cDNA libraries, bearing sample barcodes and UMIs, were generated by 5'RACE using constant-segment primers. MiXCR was run by TCRdb on the 5' RACE reads, yielding one entry per CDR3 protein. The sample consists of more than 300,000 distinct CDR3 sequences, roughly 19% of them appearing once. There are a few counts of this clonotype. The antigen is not known. This CDR3 contains 17 residues. Trimming at V came to 8 bases and at J to 5 bases, leaving 16 bases not matched to a gene. CDR1 is DFQATT, CDR2 SNEGSKA, per germline (reference sequence). This chain connects TRBV20-1 to TRBJ2-2; 11 bases fit TRBD2. The receptor's source is a man aged 18 to 35 who had mild COVID-19 (a few samples of this study predate the infection). Cell type and time point are not known. The sequencing input was PBMCs or a T cell subset sorted from them (not recorded which). The CDR3 bases are TGCAGTTGCTATTCAGTTCCGGGACTAGCGGATACCGGGGAGCTGTTTTTT. Its protein product is CSCYSVPGLADTGELFF.